This T cell receptor (beta chain) was identified during a study of blood T cell repertoires in COVID-19. In the original analysis: Using reference gene primer amplification, nucleated cell counts were estimated. Libraries were prepared by immunoSEQ multiplex PCR; TCRdb keeps only in-frame clonotypes and omits some of them. V and J calls and clone size follow that table, whereas D and trimming were derived from the DNA. The table records about 56,000 clones, about 88% of them present only once. The CDR3 length is 18 residues. Germline V gene data show CDR1 as MNHNY and CDR2 as SVGAGI (reference sequence). Germline trimming cut 5 bases from V and 4 bases from J; bases unmatched to any gene: 18.

The chain uses TRBV6-6 and TRBJ1-1; 8 positions match TRBD1. Sequencing used peripheral blood. The sequence was collected from an older woman with COVID-19, enrolled during active disease. The chain's CDR3 is CASSPHYLRGRVFTEAFF. As DNA, the CDR3 is TGTGCCAGCAGTCCCCACTACCTCAGGGGGCGGGTTTTCACTGAAGCTTTCTTT.